This TCR beta chain stems from a study of CD8 T cells in ankylosing spondylitis. Findings of the study overall: A TCR beta motif of eight or nine highly homologous variants seemed to mark ankylosing spondylitis blood. CD8+ cells made up the disease-linked clones, which were relatively rare in peripheral blood.

This clonotype was seen ten or more times. Its antigen is unidentified. TCRdb re-called the 5' RACE reads through MiXCR, storing one row per CDR3 protein. Here the sample spans roughly 300,000 distinct CDR3 sequences, less than 9.5% being singletons. The sequenced material came from blood, either unsorted or a sorted T cell fraction (not recorded which). The TCR comes from a male donor with ankylosing spondylitis.

The CDR3 is CSVLRGEDGYTF. CDR3 nucleotide sequence: TGCAGCGTCCTGCGGGGGGAAGATGGCTACACCTTC. The genes are TRBV29-1 and TRBJ1-2; the D gene is possibly TRBD1 (5 bases). CDR3 size: 12 residues. Trimming stripped 6 bases from V and 6 bases from J, with 14 bases between. The germline V gene has CDR1 SQVTM and CDR2 ANQGSEA. Supplemented by reference TRBV29-1 and TRBJ1-2, the full variable domain reads SAVISQKPSRDICQRGTSLTIQCQVDSQVTMMFWYRQQPGQSLTLIATANQGSEATYESGFVIDKFPISRPNLTFSTLTVSNMSPEDSSIYLCSVLRGEDGYTFGSGTRLTVV.